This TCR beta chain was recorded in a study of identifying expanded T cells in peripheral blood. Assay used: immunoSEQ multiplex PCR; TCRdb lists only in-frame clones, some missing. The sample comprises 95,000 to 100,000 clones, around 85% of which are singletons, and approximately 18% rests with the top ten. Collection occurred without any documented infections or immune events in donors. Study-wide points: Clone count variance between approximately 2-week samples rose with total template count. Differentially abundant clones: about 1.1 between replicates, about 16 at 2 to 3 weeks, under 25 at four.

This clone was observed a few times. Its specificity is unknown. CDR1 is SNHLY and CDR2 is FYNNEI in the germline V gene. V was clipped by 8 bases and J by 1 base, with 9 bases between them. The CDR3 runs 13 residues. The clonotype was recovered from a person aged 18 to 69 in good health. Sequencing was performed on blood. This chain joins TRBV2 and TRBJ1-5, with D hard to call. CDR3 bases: TGTGCCAGCGGTCAGGACAGCAATCAGCCCCAGCATTTT. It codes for CASGQDSNQPQHF.